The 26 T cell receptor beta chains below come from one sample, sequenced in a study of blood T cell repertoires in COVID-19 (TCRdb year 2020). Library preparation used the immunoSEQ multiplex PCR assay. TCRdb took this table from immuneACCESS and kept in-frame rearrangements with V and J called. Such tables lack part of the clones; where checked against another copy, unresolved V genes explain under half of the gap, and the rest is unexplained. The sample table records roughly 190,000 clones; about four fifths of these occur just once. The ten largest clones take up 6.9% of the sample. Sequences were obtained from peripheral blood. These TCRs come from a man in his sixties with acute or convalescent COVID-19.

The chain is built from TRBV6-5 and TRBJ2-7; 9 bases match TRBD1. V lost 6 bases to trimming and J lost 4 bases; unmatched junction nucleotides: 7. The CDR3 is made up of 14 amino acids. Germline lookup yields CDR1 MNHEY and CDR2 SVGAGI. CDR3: CASRRTGEGYEQYF. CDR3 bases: TGTGCCAGCAGGAGGACAGGGGAAGGTTACGAGCAGTACTTC.

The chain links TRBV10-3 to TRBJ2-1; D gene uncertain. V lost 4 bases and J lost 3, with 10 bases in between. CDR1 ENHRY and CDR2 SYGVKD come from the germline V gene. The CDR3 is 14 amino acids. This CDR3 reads CAISGKADYNEQFF. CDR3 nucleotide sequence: TGTGCCATCAGTGGAAAGGCGGACTACAATGAGCAGTTCTTC.

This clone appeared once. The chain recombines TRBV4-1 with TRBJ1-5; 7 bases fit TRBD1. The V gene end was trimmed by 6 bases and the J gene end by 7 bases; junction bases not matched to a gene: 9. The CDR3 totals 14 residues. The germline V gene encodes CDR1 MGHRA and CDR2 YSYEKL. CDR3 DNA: TGCGCCAGCAGGAGACAGGGAATGGGGCAGCCCCAGCATTTT. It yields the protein CASRRQGMGQPQHF.

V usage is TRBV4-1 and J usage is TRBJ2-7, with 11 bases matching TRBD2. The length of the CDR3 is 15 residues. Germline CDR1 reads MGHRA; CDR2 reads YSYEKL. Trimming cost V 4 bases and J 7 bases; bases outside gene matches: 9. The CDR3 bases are TGCGCCAGCAGCCGTTTAGCGGGGGGGCCGCTAGAGCAGTACTTC. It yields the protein CASSRLAGGPLEQYF.

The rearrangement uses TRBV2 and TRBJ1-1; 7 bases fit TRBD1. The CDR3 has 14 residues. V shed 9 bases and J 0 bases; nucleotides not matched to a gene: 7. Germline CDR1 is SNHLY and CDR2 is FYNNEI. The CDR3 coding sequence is TGTGCCAGTCACCGGGACAGCATGAACACTGAAGCTTTCTTT. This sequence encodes CASHRDSMNTEAFF.

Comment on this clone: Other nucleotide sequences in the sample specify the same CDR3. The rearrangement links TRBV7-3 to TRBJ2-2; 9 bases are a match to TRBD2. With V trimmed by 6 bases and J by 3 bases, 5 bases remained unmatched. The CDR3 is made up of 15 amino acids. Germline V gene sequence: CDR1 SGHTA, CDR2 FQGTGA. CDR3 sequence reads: CASSLSGGYTGELFF. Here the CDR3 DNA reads TGTGCCAGCAGTCTCAGCGGGGGGTACACCGGGGAGCTGTTTTTT.

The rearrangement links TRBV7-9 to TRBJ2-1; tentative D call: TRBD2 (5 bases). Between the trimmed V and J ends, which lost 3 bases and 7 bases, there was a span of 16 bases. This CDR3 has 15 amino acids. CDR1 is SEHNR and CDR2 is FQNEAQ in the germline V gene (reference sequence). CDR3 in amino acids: CASSLGSGVGNEQFF. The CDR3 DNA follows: TGTGCCAGCAGCTTGGGGAGCGGAGTTGGGAATGAGCAGTTCTTC.

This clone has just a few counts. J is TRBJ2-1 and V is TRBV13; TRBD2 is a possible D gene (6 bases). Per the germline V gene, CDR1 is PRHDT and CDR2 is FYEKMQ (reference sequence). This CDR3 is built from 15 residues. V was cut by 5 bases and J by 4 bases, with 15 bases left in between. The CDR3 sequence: CASSLYRDFYNEQFF. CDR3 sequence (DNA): TGTGCCAGCAGCCTGTACCGGGACTTTTACAATGAGCAGTTCTTC. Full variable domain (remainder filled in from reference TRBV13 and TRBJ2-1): AAGVIQSPRHLIKEKRETATLKCYPIPRHDTVYWYQQGPGQDPQFLISFYEKMQSDKGSIPDRFSAQQFSDYHSELNMSSLELGDSALYFCASSLYRDFYNEQFFGPGTRLTVL.

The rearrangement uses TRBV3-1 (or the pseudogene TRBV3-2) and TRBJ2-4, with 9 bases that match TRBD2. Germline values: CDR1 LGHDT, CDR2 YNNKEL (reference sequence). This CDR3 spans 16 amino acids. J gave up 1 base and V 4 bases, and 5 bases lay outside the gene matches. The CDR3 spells CASSPAGGLAKNIQYF. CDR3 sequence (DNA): TGTGCCAGCAGCCCGGCGGGAGGGCTGGCCAAAAACATTCAGTACTTC.

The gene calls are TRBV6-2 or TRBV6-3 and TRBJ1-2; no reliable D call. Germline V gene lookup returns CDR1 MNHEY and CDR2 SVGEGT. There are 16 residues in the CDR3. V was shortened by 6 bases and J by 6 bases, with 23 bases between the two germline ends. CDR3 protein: CASSSGLIMVSHGYTF. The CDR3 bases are TGTGCCAGCAGCTCCGGACTGATAATGGTTTCCCATGGCTACACCTTC.

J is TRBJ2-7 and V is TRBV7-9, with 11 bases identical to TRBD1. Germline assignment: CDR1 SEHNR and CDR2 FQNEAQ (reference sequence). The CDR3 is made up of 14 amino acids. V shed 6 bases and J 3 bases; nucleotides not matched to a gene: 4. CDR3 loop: CASSSGQGDYEQYF. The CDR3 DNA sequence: TGTGCCAGCAGTTCGGGACAGGGGGACTACGAGCAGTACTTC. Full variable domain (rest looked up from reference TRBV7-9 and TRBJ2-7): DTGVSQNPRHKITKRGQNVTFRCDPISEHNRLYWYRQTLGQGPEFLTYFQNEAQLEKSRLLSDRFSAERPKGSFSTLEIQRTEQGDSAMYLCASSSGQGDYEQYFGPGTRLTVT.

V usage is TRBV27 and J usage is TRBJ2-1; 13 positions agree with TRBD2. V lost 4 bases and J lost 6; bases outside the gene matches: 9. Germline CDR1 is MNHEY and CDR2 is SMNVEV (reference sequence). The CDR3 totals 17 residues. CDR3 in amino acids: CASSSSGTSGIVNEQFF. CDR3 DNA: TGTGCCAGCAGTTCCTCCGGGACTAGCGGGATTGTCAATGAGCAGTTCTTC.

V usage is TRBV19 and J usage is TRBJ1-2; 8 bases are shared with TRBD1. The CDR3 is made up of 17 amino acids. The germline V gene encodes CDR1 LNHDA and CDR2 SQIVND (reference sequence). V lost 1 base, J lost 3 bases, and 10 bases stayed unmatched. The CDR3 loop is CASSIVRTGFKDYGYTF. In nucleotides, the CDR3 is TGTGCCAGTAGTATAGTCCGGACAGGGTTTAAGGACTATGGCTACACCTTC.

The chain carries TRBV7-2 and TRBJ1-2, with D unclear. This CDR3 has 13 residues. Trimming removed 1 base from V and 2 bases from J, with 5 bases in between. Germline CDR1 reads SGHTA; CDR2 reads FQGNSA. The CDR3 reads CASSLEQNYGYTF. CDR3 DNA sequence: TGTGCCAGCAGCTTAGAACAGAACTATGGCTACACCTTC.

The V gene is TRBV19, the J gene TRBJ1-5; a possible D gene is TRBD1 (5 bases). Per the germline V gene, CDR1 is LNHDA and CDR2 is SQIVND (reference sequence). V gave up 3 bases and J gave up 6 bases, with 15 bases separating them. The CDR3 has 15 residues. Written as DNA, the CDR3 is TGTGCCAGTAGTATTTTTTCGGGGGTGGGTCAGCCCCAGCATTTT. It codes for CASSIFSGVGQPQHF.

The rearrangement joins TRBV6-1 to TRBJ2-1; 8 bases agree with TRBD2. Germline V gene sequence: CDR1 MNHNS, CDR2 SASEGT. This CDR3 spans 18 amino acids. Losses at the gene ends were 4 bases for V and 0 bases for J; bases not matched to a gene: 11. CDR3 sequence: CASSAPAGAMSSYNEQFF. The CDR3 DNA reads TGTGCCAGCAGTGCTCCAGCGGGGGCGATGAGCTCCTACAATGAGCAGTTCTTC.

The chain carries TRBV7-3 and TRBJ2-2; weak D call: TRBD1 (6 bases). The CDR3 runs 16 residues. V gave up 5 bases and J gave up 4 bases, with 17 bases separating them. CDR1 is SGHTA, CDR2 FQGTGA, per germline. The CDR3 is CASSRGQPSSTGELFF. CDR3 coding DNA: TGTGCCAGCAGCCGCGGACAGCCCTCGAGCACCGGGGAGCTGTTTTTT.

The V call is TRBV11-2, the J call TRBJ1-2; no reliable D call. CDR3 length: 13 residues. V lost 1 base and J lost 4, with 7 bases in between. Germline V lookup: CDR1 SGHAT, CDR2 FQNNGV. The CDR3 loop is CASSLGGIYGYTF. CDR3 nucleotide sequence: TGTGCCAGCAGCTTAGGAGGGATCTATGGCTACACCTTC.

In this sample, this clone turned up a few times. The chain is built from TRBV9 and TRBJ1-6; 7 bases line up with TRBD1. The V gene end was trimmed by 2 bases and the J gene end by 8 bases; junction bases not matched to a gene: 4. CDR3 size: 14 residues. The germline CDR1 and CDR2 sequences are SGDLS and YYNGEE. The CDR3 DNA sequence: TGTGCCAGCAGCGTGGGCGACAGGGATTCACCCCTCCACTTT. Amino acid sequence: CASSVGDRDSPLHF.

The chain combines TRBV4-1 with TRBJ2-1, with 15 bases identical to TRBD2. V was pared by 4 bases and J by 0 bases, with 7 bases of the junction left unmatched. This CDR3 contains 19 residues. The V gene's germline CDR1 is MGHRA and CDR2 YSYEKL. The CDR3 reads CASSLEGLAGGPSYNEQFF. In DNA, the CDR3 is TGCGCCAGCAGCCTAGAGGGACTAGCGGGGGGCCCCTCCTACAATGAGCAGTTCTTC.

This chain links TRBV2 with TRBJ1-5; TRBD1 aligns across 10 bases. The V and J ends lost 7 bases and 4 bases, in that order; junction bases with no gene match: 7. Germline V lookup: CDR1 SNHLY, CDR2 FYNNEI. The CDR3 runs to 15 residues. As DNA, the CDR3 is TGTGCCAGCACCACGACAGGGGGCTTAAATCAGCCCCAGCATTTT. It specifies CASTTTGGLNQPQHF.

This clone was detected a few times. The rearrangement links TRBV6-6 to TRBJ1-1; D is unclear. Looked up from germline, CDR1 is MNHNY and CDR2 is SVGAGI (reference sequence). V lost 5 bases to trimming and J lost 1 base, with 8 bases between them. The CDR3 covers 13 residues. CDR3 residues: CASSPVGNTEAFF. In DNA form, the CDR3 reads TGTGCCAGCAGTCCCGTCGGGAACACTGAAGCTTTCTTT.

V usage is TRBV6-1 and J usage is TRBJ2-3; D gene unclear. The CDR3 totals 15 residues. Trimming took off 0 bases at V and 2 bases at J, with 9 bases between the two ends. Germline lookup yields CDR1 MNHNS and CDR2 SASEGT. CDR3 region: CASSEAAYVTDTQYF. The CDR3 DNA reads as TGTGCCAGCAGTGAAGCGGCATACGTCACAGATACGCAGTATTTT.

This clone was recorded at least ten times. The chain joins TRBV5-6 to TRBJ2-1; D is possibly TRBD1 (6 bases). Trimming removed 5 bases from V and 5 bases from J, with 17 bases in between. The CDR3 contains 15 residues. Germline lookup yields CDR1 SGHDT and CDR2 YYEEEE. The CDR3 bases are TGTGCCAGCAGACCTCAGGGGCCCCGCCACAATGAGCAGTTCTTC. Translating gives CASRPQGPRHNEQFF.

CDR3 sequence reads: CASRNVRGQPQHF. DNA for the CDR3: TGTGCCAGTAGAAACGTAAGGGGCCAGCCCCAGCATTTT. The chain is built from TRBV19 and TRBJ1-5; D is possibly TRBD1 (5 bases). With 6 bases removed from V and 7 bases from J, the gap between germline ends came to 13 bases. Germline lookup yields CDR1 LNHDA and CDR2 SQIVND (reference sequence). CDR3 length: 13 residues.

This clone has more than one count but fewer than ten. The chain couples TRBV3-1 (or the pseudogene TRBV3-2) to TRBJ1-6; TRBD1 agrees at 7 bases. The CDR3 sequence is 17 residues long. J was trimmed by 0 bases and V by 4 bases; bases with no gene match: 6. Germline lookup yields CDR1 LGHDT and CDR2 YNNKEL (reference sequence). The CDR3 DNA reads TGTGCCAGCAGCCGGACAGGTCTTAGCTCCTATAATTCACCCCTCCACTTT. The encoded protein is CASSRTGLSSYNSPLHF.